This TCR beta chain appears in the sequencing data of a study of memory CD8 T cells in hepatitis C reinfection. Overall study context: Pre-reinfection samples were taken 55 to 20 weeks before detection.

CDR1 SGHAT and CDR2 FQNNGV come from the germline V gene. The V gene lost 1 base and the J gene lost 4 bases, with 11 bases spanning the gap. This CDR3 spans 15 amino acids. Specified time point: pre-reinfection, 55 to 20 weeks before reinfection detection. The sorted cells went straight to TCR sequencing with no prior in vitro expansion. Donors came from people who inject drugs enrolled in HEPCO, Canada. Two donors provided sorted CD3+ CD8+ CD45RO- naive CD8 T cells at all three reinfection time points. TCRdb's copy holds only in-frame clones and misses some; the assay was immunoSEQ multiplex PCR. This table holds approximately 51,000 clones, roughly 86% found once.

The sequenced sample was naive CD8+ T cells sorted from blood. The receptor comes from a man younger than 35 with hepatitis C virus infection. This chain joins TRBV11-2 and TRBJ2-1, with TRBD2 as a possible D gene (5 bases). In DNA, the CDR3 is TGTGCCAGCAGCTTAGGGCCTAGCAGATACAATGAGCAGTTCTTC. Translation gives CASSLGPSRYNEQFF.